The clone carrying this T cell receptor beta chain came up a few times. Its antigen is still unknown. Using unique molecular identifiers, the investigators prepared the TCRbeta library. MiXCR, applied by TCRdb to the PCR reads, yields one record per CDR3 protein. The top ten hold approximately 11% of the sample, which has under 400,000 distinct CDR3 sequences, approximately 23% seen once. The data originate from a study of T-cell reconstitution after alpha-beta-depleted transplantation in children. Findings of the study overall: Surviving thymic progenitors and recipient T cells were the source of high TCRbeta diversity at day 60 in some patients. One year after transplant, T-cell counts and diversity came mostly from newly produced T cells. Expanded graft clones, several hundred of them, were reportedly the source of alpha-beta T cells about two months after transplant.

This CDR3 region has 15 residues. Trimming removed 0 bases at V and 0 bases at J, with 8 bases between. The V gene's germline CDR1 is SGHRS and CDR2 YFSETQ. This TCR derives from a male patient aged 5 to 17 who had a stem cell transplant for acute lymphoblastic leukemia, so the T cells may come from the graft donor. V and J are TRBV5-1 and TRBJ2-3, with D unclear. Sequencing used PBMCs, mostly from graft donor cells, obtained 180 days after TCRalphabeta/CD19-depleted stem cell transplant. The CDR3 coding sequence is TGCGCCAGCAGCTTGGCTCCAACTAGCACAGATACGCAGTATTTT. This encodes CASSLAPTSTDTQYF.